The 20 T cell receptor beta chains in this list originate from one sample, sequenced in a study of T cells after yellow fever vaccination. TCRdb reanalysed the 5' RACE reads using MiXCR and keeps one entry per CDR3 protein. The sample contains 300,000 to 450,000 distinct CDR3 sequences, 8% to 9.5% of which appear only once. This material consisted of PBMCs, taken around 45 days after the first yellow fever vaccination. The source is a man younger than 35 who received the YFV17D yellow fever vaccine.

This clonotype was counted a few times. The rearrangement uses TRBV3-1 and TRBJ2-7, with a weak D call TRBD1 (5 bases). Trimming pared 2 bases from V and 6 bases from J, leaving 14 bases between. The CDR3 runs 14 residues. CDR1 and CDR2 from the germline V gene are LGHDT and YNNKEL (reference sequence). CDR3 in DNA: TGTGCCAGCAGCCAACGACTTCAGGGCTTCGAGCAGTACTTC. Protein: CASSQRLQGFEQYF.

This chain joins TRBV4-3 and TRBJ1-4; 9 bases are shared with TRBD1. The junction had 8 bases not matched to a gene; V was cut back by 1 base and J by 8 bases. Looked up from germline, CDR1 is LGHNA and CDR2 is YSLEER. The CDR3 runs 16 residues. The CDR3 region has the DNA TGCGCCAGCAGCCAAGGTGTGGGACAGGGAAGCGAAAAACTGTTTTTT. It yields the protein CASSQGVGQGSEKLFF.

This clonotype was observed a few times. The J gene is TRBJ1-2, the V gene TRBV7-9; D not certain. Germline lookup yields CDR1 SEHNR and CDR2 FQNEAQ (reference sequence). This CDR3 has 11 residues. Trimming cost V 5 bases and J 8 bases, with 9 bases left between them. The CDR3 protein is CASSELGGYTF. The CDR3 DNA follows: TGTGCCAGCAGCGAACTAGGGGGCTACACCTTC.

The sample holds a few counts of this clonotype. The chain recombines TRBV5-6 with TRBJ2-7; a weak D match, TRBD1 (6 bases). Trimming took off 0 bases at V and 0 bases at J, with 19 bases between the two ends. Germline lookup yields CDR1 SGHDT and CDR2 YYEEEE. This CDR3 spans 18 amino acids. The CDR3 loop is CASSLASLRTASSYEQYF. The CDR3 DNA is TGTGCCAGCAGCTTGGCCAGTCTCCGGACAGCGTCCTCCTACGAGCAGTACTTC. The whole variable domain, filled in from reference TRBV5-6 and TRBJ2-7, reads DAGVTQSPTHLIKTRGQQVTLRCSPKSGHDTVSWYQQALGQGPQFIFQYYEEEERQRGNFPDRFSGHQFPNYSSELNVNALLLGDSALYLCASSLASLRTASSYEQYFGPGTRLTVT.

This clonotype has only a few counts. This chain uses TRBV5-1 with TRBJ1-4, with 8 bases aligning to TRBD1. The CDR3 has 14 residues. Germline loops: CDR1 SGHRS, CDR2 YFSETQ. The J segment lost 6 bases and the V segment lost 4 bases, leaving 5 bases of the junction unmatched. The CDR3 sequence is CASSKQGGDEKLFF. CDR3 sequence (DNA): TGCGCCAGCAGCAAACAGGGGGGGGATGAAAAACTGTTTTTT.

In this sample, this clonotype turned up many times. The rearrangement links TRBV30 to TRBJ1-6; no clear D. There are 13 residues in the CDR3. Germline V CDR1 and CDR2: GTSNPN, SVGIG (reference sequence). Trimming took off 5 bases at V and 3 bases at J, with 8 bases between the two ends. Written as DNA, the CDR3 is TGTGCCTGGCAGAAGGACTATAATTCACCCCTCCACTTT. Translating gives CAWQKDYNSPLHF. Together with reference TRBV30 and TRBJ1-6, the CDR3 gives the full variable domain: SQTIHQWPATLVQPVGSPLSLECTVEGTSNPNLYWYRQAAGRGLQLLFYSVGIGQISSEVPQNLSASRPQDRQFILSSKKLLLSDSGFYLCAWQKDYNSPLHFGNGTRLTVT.

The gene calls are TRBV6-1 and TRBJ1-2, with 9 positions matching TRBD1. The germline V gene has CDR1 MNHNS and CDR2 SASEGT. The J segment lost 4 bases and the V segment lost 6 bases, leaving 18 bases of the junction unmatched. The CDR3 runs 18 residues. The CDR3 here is CASRQAGGGTGNGYGYTF. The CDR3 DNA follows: TGTGCCAGCAGGCAGGCCGGAGGGGGGACAGGGAATGGCTATGGCTACACCTTC.

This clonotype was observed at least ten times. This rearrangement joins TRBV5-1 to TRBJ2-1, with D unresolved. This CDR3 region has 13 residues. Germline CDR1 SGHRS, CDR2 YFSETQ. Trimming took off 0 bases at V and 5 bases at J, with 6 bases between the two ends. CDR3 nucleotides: TGCGCCAGCAGCTTGGGGGCTAACAATGAGCAGTTCTTC. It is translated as CASSLGANNEQFF. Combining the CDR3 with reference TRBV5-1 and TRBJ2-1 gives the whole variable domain KAGVTQTPRYLIKTRGQQVTLSCSPISGHRSVSWYQQTPGQGLQFLFEYFSETQRNKGNFPGRFSGRQFSNSRSEMNVSTLELGDSALYLCASSLGANNEQFFGPGTRLTVL.

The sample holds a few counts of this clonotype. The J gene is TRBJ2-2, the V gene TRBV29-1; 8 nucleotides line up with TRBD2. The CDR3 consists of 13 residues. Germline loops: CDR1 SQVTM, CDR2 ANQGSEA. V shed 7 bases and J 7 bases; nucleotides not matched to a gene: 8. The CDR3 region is CSGRRGGGGELFF. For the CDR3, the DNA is TGCAGCGGCCGACGGGGGGGCGGCGGGGAGCTGTTTTTT.

The CDR3 DNA is TGTGCCAGCAGCAAGTGGGGTGCAGGGGTCCCTGAAGCTTTCTTT. Translation: CASSKWGAGVPEAFF. The chain is built from TRBV11-2 and TRBJ1-1, with TRBD1 as a possible D gene (6 bases). Trimming removed 5 bases at V and 6 bases at J, with 19 bases between. Germline CDR1 is SGHAT and CDR2 is FQNNGV. The CDR3 has 15 residues.

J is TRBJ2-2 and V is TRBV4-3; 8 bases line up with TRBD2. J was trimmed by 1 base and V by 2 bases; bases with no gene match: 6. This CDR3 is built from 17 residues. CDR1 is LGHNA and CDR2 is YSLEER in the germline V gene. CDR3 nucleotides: TGCGCCAGCAGCCAATCCCCTAGCGGGCAGAACACCGGGGAGCTGTTTTTT. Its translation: CASSQSPSGQNTGELFF.

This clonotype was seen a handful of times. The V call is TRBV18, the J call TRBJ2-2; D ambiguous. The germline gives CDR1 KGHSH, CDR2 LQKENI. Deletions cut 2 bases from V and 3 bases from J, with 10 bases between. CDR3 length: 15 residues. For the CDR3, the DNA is TGTGCCAGCTCACCAGAACAAGTTTACACCGGGGAGCTGTTTTTT. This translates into CASSPEQVYTGELFF.

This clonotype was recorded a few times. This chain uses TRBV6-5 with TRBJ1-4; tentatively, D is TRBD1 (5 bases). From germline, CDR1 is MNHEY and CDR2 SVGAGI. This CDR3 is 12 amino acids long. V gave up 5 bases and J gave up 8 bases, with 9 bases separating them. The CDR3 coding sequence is TGTGCCAGCAGTCGACGGGGGGAAAAACTGTTTTTT. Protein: CASSRRGEKLFF.

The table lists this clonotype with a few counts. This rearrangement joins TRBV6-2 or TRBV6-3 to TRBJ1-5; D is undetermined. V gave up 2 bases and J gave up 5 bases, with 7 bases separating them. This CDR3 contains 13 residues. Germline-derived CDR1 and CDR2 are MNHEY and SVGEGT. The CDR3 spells CASSYDGDQPQHF. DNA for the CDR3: TGTGCCAGCAGTTACGACGGGGATCAGCCCCAGCATTTT.

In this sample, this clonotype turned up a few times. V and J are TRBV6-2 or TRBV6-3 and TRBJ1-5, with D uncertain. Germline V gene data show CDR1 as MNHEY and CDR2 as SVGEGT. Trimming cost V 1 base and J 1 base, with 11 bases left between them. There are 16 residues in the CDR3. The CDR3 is CASSYYGVRSNQPQHF. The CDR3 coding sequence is TGTGCCAGCAGTTACTATGGGGTAAGGAGCAATCAGCCCCAGCATTTT.

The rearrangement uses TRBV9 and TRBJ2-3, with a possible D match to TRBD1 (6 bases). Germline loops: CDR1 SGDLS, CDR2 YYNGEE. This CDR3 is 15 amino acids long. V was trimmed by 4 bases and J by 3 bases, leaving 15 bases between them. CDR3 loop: CASSKQGLVTDTQYF. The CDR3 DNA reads TGTGCCAGCAGCAAACAGGGTTTGGTGACAGATACGCAGTATTTT.

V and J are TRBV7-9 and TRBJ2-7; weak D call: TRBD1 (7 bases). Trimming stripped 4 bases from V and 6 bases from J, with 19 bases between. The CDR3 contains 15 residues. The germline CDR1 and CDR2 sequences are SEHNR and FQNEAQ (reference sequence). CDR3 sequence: CASSSDREVPLEQYF. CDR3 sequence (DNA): TGTGCCAGCAGCTCCGACAGGGAGGTTCCCCTCGAGCAGTACTTC.

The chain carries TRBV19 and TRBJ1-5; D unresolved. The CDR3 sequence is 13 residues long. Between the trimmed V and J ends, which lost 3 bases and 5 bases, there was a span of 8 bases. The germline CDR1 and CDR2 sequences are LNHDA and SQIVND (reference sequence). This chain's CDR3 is CASSIVFDQPQHF. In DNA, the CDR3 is TGTGCCAGTAGTATTGTGTTCGATCAGCCCCAGCATTTT.

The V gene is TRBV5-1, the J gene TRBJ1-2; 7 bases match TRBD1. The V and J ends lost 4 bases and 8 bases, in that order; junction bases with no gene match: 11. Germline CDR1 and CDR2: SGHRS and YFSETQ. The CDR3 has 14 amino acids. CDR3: CASSGGTVDGGYTF. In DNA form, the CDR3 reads TGCGCCAGCAGCGGGGGGACAGTCGACGGCGGCTACACCTTC.

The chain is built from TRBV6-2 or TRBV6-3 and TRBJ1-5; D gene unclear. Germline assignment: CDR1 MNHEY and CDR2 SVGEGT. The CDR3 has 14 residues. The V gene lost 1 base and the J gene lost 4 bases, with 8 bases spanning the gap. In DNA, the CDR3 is TGTGCCAGCAGTTACTTTCAGGAGAATCAGCCCCAGCATTTT. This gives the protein CASSYFQENQPQHF.